The 5 T cell receptor beta chains below were found in one sample sequenced in a study of cytomegalovirus exposure and HLA in healthy donors. TCRdb's table, derived via immunoSEQ multiplex PCR, lists solely in-frame clones and lacks some. Of about 140,000 clones detected, about 91% appear once; the ten largest clones hold just under 8%. Sequencing was done on a sample of PBMCs. The receptor set was obtained from a woman between 18 and 29 years old in good health and CMV-seropositive.

The chain uses TRBV6-1 and TRBJ2-5; 10 bases are shared with TRBD2. J gave up 5 bases and V 5 bases, and 8 bases lay outside the gene matches. Germline V gene sequence: CDR1 MNHNS, CDR2 SASEGT. CDR3 length equals 15 residues. DNA of the CDR3: TGTGCCAGCAGTTCGTCTCTAGCGGGGGTTGAGACCCAGTACTTC. It specifies CASSSSLAGVETQYF.

This sequence joins TRBV30 and TRBJ2-1, with 9 bases aligning to TRBD1. CDR1 and CDR2 from the germline V gene are GTSNPN and SVGIG (reference sequence). J lost 9 bases, V lost 2 bases, and 11 bases had no gene match. This CDR3 has 15 residues. CDR3 loop: CAWSTPGQGYGEQFF. The CDR3 nucleotides read TGTGCCTGGAGTACCCCGGGACAGGGATACGGTGAGCAGTTCTTC.

V gene TRBV15 combines with J gene TRBJ1-4; 7 nucleotides match TRBD1. V shed 3 bases and J 6 bases; nucleotides not matched to a gene: 4. Germline V gene lookup returns CDR1 LNHNV and CDR2 YYDKDF (reference sequence). The CDR3 extends over 14 amino acids. The CDR3 region is CATSSPGGDEKLFF. As DNA, the CDR3 is TGTGCCACCAGCAGCCCAGGGGGTGATGAAAAACTGTTTTTT.

The chain joins TRBV6-6 to TRBJ2-4; D perhaps matches TRBD2 (5 bases). There are 12 residues in the CDR3. Germline V CDR1 and CDR2: MNHNY, SVGAGI (reference sequence). V was cut by 5 bases and J by 8 bases, with 10 bases left in between. The CDR3 bases are TGTGCCAGCAGTCCCGGGGTGCACATTCAGTACTTC. Translating gives CASSPGVHIQYF.

The chain joins TRBV5-4 to TRBJ2-3; weak D call: TRBD1 (6 bases). The CDR3 covers 17 residues. Germline CDR1 reads SGHNT; CDR2 reads YYREEE (reference sequence). Trimming took off 0 bases at V and 0 bases at J, with 14 bases between the two ends. The CDR3 sequence is CASSLDRDIPSTDTQYF. The CDR3, as DNA: TGTGCCAGCAGCTTGGACCGGGACATACCCAGCACAGATACGCAGTATTTT.